The following is a T cell receptor (beta chain) sequence with its context. The sample comes from a study of blood T cell repertoires in COVID-19. Study background: Samples taken during acute and convalescent COVID-19 were collected in the United States, Italy and Spain.

Trimming took 4 bases from V and 6 from J; bases not matched to a gene: 6. CDR3 length: 14 residues. Germline lookup yields CDR1 LNHNV and CDR2 YYDKDF (reference sequence). Using immunoSEQ multiplex PCR, the repertoire was profiled, and TCRdb retains in-frame clones only, with some absent. The sample has 30,000 to 35,000 clones; 80% to 90% are singletons. This TCR came from a man aged 60-69 years with active COVID-19. Sequencing was done on a sample of peripheral blood. V usage is TRBV15 and J usage is TRBJ2-3; 8 bases fit TRBD2. CDR3 coding DNA: TGTGCCACCAGCATTGCGGGAGGTGGGGATACGCAGTATTTT. Protein product: CATSIAGGGDTQYF.